The clone carrying this T cell receptor beta chain was seen ten or more times. Its antigen is unknown. This record comes from a study of T cells in Graves' hyperthyroidism and ophthalmopathy. The TCR beta CDR3 regions underwent amplification using RNA transcripts as the source. Carried out on the TCR CDR3, a first-round RT-PCR used the HTBI primer set. Using its own MiXCR run on the multiplex PCR reads, TCRdb lists one record per CDR3 protein. The sample includes approximately 400,000 distinct CDR3 sequences, 14% seen only once; the top ten take 9.5% to 12%. Study-wide findings and caveats: Patients with ophthalmopathy were separated from those with stable hyperthyroidism by a 13 V-J model. Blood also carried most thyroid clonotypes expanded above 0.001.

If no ophthalmopathy progression occurred within 18 months, Graves' hyperthyroidism was stable. Subjects aged 18 to 65 presented with newly diagnosed hyperthyroidism of less than 2 months' duration. Germline CDR1 SGHAT, CDR2 FQNNGV. The CDR3 is made up of 18 amino acids. Trimming at V came to 6 bases and at J to 8 bases, leaving 17 bases not matched to a gene. This chain joins TRBV11-2 and TRBJ2-1; the match to TRBD2 covers 12 bases. This TCR was sampled from a woman in her fifties or sixties with Graves' hyperthyroidism. The sample comprised blood. The CDR3 DNA reads TGTGCCAGCAGACGTACCCGGGGGTTAACTAGCGGGAGGTATGAGCAGTTCTTC. Translated, it gives CASRRTRGLTSGRYEQFF.